This passage covers 3 T cell receptor beta chains from one sample sequenced in a study of blood T cell repertoires in COVID-19. Using immunoSEQ multiplex PCR, the repertoire was profiled, and TCRdb retains in-frame clones only, with some absent. The table includes tens of thousands of clones, about 92% detected once. The material sequenced was peripheral blood. The receptors were gathered from a man aged 55 to 70 with acute or convalescent COVID-19.

The V gene is TRBV7-8, the J gene TRBJ1-5; 7 bases align to TRBD1. Germline CDR1 is SGHVS and CDR2 is FQNEAQ. The CDR3 runs to 14 residues. The junction had 4 bases not matched to a gene; V was cut back by 5 bases and J by 3 bases. The CDR3 DNA reads as TGTGCCAGCAGCCTGACAGGGCCCAATCAGCCCCAGCATTTT. It specifies CASSLTGPNQPQHF.

This rearrangement joins TRBV4-1 to TRBJ1-4, with D unclear. Deletions cut 3 bases from V and 6 bases from J, with 11 bases between. Germline CDR1 is MGHRA and CDR2 is YSYEKL. The CDR3 loop spans 14 amino acids. For the CDR3, the DNA is TGCGCCAGCAGCCATCCCGTCCGAGATGAAAAACTGTTTTTT. Protein product: CASSHPVRDEKLFF.

V gene TRBV7-2 combines with J gene TRBJ1-5; D perhaps matches TRBD1 (6 bases). CDR3 length: 15 residues. Germline V lookup: CDR1 SGHTA, CDR2 FQGNSA. Deletions cut 1 base from V and 7 bases from J, with 14 bases between. Here the CDR3 reads CASSLVGRGNQPQHF. DNA of the CDR3: TGTGCCAGCAGCTTAGTGGGCAGGGGTAACCAGCCCCAGCATTTT.